This entry lists 6 T cell receptor beta chains sequenced from one sample in a study of T-cell memory formation after mild COVID-19. TCRdb called the 5' RACE reads again in MiXCR, with one record for every CDR3 protein. The repertoire includes some 200,000 distinct CDR3 sequences, around 21% of them detected once, and under 30% sits in the top ten. Sequenced sample: PBMCs or a T cell subset sorted from them (not recorded which). These TCRs come from an adult woman who had mild COVID-19 (a few samples of this study predate the infection). Cell type and time point are not known.

This clonotype showed up just a few times. The J gene is TRBJ1-2, the V gene TRBV2; D might be TRBD1 (5 bases). Trimming removed 2 bases from V and 7 bases from J, with 11 bases in between. The CDR3 has 13 residues. The germline V gene encodes CDR1 SNHLY and CDR2 FYNNEI. The CDR3 sequence: CASSERGWVGYTF. CDR3 sequence (DNA): TGTGCCAGCAGTGAAAGGGGATGGGTTGGCTACACCTTC.

V and J are TRBV29-1 and TRBJ1-1; D is uncertain. The CDR3 runs to 13 residues. Per the germline V gene, CDR1 is SQVTM and CDR2 is ANQGSEA. V lost 7 bases and J lost 1, with 13 bases in between. The CDR3 is CSARTDTNTEAFF. In DNA form, the CDR3 reads TGCAGCGCCAGGACCGATACGAACACTGAAGCTTTCTTT.

This clonotype was seen a handful of times. The V call is TRBV9, the J call TRBJ2-2; 13 positions agree with TRBD2. Germline trimming cut 4 bases from V and 5 bases from J; bases unmatched to any gene: 5. CDR3 size: 16 residues. Germline lookup yields CDR1 SGDLS and CDR2 YYNGEE. The CDR3 DNA reads as TGTGCCAGCAGCCCCACTAGCGGGAGGGAGACCGGGGAGCTGTTTTTT. Encoded protein: CASSPTSGRETGELFF.

V usage is TRBV7-9 and J usage is TRBJ1-4; maybe TRBD1 (5 bases). CDR1 is SEHNR, CDR2 FQNEAQ, per germline (reference sequence). Trimming shortened V by 5 bases and J by 3 bases, and 19 bases separated the two germline ends. CDR3 length equals 17 residues. The CDR3 DNA sequence: TGTGCCAGCAGCCCAAAAGGTCGGGACGTCTCTAATGAAAAACTGTTTTTT. It specifies CASSPKGRDVSNEKLFF.

V and J are TRBV6-1 and TRBJ1-5; no firm D call. V was cut by 2 bases and J by 0 bases, with 8 bases left in between. This CDR3 is 15 amino acids long. Germline CDR1 MNHNS, CDR2 SASEGT. CDR3 DNA: TGTGCCAGCAGTGAAACGGTCGGTAGCAATCAGCCCCAGCATTTT. Translating it yields CASSETVGSNQPQHF.

The gene calls are TRBV7-8 and TRBJ1-1; perhaps TRBD1 as D (5 bases). Germline assignment: CDR1 SGHVS and CDR2 FQNEAQ. The V end was cut by 1 base, the J end by 1 base, with 16 bases between. This CDR3 region has 17 residues. For the CDR3, the DNA is TGTGCCAGCAGCTTAGTGGTAACTCAGGGTGCGAACACTGAAGCTTTCTTT. Protein product: CASSLVVTQGANTEAFF. The complete variable domain, with remaining parts taken from reference TRBV7-8 and TRBJ1-1, reads GAGVSQSPRYKVAKRGQDVALRCDPISGHVSLFWYQQALGQGPEFLTYFQNEAQLDKSGLPSDRFFAERPEGSVSTLKIQRTQQEDSAVYLCASSLVVTQGANTEAFFGQGTRLTVV.